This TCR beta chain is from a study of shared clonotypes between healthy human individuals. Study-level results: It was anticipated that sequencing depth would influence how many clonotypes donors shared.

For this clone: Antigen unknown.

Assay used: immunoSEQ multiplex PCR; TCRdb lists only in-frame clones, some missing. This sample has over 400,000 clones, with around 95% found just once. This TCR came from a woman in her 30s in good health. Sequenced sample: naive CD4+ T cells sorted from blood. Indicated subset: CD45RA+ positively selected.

The CDR3 nucleotides read TGTGCCAGCAGAGAAGGACAGAGCAACTATGGCTACACCTTC. Translating it yields CASREGQSNYGYTF. The chain joins TRBV28 to TRBJ1-2; D possibly corresponds to TRBD1 (6 bases). The CDR3 spans 14 residues. V was trimmed by 6 bases and J by 2 bases, leaving 13 bases between them. Germline V CDR1 and CDR2: MDHEN, SYDVKM.